The 8 T cell receptor beta chains presented below share a single source sample, sequenced in a study of Tregs in tolerant kidney transplant recipients. The table came from immunoSEQ multiplex PCR; TCRdb's copy has only in-frame clones and leaves some out. The sample yields some 69,000 clones, around 84% seen once. Material: CD4+ T cells from blood. The origin of the receptors is a human donor in good health.

The chain carries TRBV7-2 and TRBJ1-1; 7 bases map to TRBD1. The CDR3 runs to 14 residues. Germline loops: CDR1 SGHTA, CDR2 FQGNSA. V shed 5 bases and J 5 bases; nucleotides not matched to a gene: 8. The CDR3 bases are TGTGCCAGCAGCCGACAGGGCTTGGGAACTGAAGCTTTCTTT. Translated, it gives CASSRQGLGTEAFF. The whole variable domain, remainder taken from reference TRBV7-2 and TRBJ1-1, is GAGVSQSPSNKVTEKGKDVELRCDPISGHTALYWYRQSLGQGLEFLIYFQGNSAPDKSGLPSDRFSAERTGGSVSTLTIQRTQQEDSAVYLCASSRQGLGTEAFFGQGTRLTVV.

The chain combines TRBV4-3 with TRBJ1-4, with D possibly being TRBD1 (5 bases). Germline V gene sequence: CDR1 LGHNA, CDR2 YSLEER. The CDR3 spans 15 residues. V shed 1 base and J shed 7 bases, with 13 bases lying between them. CDR3 in amino acids: CASSQGRQPGEKLFF. The CDR3 DNA reads as TGCGCCAGCAGCCAAGGCCGACAGCCTGGTGAAAAACTGTTTTTT.

Details on this clone: This CDR3 fails to terminate in the conserved phenylalanine or tryptophan, so it likely reflects a read error. The limits of the CDR3 on the DNA are not certain, so only TCRdb's listed CDR3 is given. V and J are TRBV4-1 and TRBJ1-2; TRBD1 is the table's D call and was not checked against the DNA. The germline gives CDR1 MGHRA, CDR2 YSYEKL. The CDR3 region is 14 residues in length, termini included. CDR3 sequence: CASSQEMTLQNRRL.

The chain has TRBV7-9 and TRBJ2-7; D may be TRBD2 (5 bases). CDR3 size: 13 residues. Trimming cost V 0 bases and J 7 bases, with 10 bases left between them. CDR1 and CDR2 (germline): SEHNR, FQNEAQ (reference sequence). CDR3 sequence reads: CASSLAGAHEQYF. The CDR3 nucleotides are TGTGCCAGCAGCTTAGCGGGAGCCCATGAGCAGTACTTC.

This rearrangement joins TRBV19 to TRBJ1-3; maybe TRBD1 (6 bases). The germline CDR1 and CDR2 sequences are LNHDA and SQIVND (reference sequence). The CDR3 spans 14 residues. V dropped 6 bases and J dropped 0 bases, with 9 bases sitting between them. Written as DNA, the CDR3 is TGTGCCAGTAGACAGGGTCGCTCTGGAAACACCATATATTTT. Translation: CASRQGRSGNTIYF.

The chain combines TRBV6-6 with TRBJ2-7, with 8 bases that match TRBD2. Germline assignment: CDR1 MNHNY and CDR2 SVGAGI (reference sequence). V lost 5 bases and J lost 2; bases outside the gene matches: 8. This CDR3 region has 15 residues. CDR3 region: CASSPTERGTYEQYF. The CDR3 DNA reads as TGTGCCAGCAGTCCTACCGAGCGGGGGACCTACGAGCAGTACTTC.

A single count supports this clone. The gene calls are TRBV5-4 and TRBJ2-7; D may be TRBD1 (6 bases). From germline, CDR1 is SGHNT and CDR2 YYREEE (reference sequence). This CDR3 has 16 residues. The ends were cut back, 3 bases at V and 2 bases at J, with 18 bases in the middle. The CDR3 sequence: CASSSIGRGATYEQYF. In nucleotides, the CDR3 is TGTGCCAGCAGCTCCATAGGCAGGGGCGCTACCTACGAGCAGTACTTC.

The gene calls are TRBV2 and TRBJ2-2, with D possibly called TRBD1 or TRBD2 (5 bases each). Germline-derived CDR1 and CDR2 are SNHLY and FYNNEI. This CDR3 comprises 17 residues. V was pared by 2 bases and J by 5 bases, with 18 bases between. CDR3 region: CASSERGRIRGTGELFF. The CDR3, as DNA: TGTGCCAGCAGTGAACGGGGACGCATCCGCGGGACCGGGGAGCTGTTTTTT.